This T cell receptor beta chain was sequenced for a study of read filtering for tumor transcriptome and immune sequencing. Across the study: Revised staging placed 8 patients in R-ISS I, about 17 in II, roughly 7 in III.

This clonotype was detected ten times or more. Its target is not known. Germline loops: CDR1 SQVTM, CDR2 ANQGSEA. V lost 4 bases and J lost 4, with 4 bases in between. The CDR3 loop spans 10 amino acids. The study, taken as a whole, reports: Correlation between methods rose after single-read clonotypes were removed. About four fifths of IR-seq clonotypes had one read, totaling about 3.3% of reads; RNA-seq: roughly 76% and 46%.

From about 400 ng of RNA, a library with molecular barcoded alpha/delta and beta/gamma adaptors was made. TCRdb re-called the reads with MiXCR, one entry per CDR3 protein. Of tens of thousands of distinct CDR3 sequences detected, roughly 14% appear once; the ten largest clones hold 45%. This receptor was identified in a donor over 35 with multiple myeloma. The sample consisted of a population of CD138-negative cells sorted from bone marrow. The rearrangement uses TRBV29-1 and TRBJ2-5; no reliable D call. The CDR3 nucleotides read TGCAGCGTTGTACGAGAGACCCAGTACTTC. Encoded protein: CSVVRETQYF.